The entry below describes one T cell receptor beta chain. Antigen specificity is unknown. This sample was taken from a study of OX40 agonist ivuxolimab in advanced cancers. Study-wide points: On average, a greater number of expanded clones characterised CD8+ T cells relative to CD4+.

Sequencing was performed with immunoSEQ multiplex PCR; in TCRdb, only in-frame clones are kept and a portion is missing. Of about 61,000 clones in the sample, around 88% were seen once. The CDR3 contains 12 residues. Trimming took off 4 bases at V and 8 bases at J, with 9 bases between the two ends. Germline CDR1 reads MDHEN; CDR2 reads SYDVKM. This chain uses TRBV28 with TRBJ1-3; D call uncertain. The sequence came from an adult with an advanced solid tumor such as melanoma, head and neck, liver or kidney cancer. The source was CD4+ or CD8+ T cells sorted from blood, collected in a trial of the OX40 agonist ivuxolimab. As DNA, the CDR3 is TGTGCCAGCAGTTCCTCACCATACACCATATATTTT. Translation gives CASSSSPYTIYF.